This entry concerns a single T cell receptor beta chain. Its antigen is still unknown. Repertoires were generated with immunoSEQ multiplex PCR, while TCRdb's copy carries only in-frame clones and drops some. The sample consists of over 150,000 clones, 84% of them appearing once. These data originate in a study of cytomegalovirus exposure and HLA in healthy donors. Whole-study context: Both the roughly 120 validation repertoires and the 600 to 750 first-cohort repertoires used the same platform, as reported by a later analysis.

V was cut by 4 bases and J by 4 bases, with 11 bases left in between. Germline lookup yields CDR1 MNHEY and CDR2 SMNVEV (reference sequence). This CDR3 has 14 residues. The study, taken as a whole, reports: First-cohort TCR clusters tended to co-occur in the 120 or so validation repertoires, a later analysis found. Rare TCR sequences dominated, though some public TCRs recurred in many donors.

Sequencing was carried out using PBMCs. The origin of this receptor is a woman between 25 and 40 years old in good health and CMV-seropositive. This chain connects TRBV27 to TRBJ1-5, with TRBD1 as a possible D gene (5 bases). The CDR3 nucleotides read TGTGCCAGCAGTTCTAGGGGATGGAATCAGCCCCAGCATTTT. Translating gives CASSSRGWNQPQHF.